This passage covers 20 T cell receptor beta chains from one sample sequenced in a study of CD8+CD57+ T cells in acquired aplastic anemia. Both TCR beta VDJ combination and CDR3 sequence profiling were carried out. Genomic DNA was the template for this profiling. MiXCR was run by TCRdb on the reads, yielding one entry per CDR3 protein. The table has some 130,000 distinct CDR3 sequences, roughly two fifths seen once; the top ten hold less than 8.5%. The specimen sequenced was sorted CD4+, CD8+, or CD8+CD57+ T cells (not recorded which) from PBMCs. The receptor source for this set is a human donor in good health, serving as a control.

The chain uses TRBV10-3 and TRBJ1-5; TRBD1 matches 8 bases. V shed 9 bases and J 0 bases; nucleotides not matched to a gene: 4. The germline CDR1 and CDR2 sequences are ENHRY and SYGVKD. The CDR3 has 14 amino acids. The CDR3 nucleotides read TGTGCCATATGGACAGGGAATAGCAATCAGCCCCAGCATTTT. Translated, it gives CAIWTGNSNQPQHF.

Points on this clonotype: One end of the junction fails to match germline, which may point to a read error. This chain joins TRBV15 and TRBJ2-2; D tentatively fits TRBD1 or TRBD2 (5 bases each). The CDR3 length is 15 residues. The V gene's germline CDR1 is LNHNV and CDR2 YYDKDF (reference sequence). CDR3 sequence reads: CATGRVGLHTGELFF. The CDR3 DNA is TGTGCCACCGGCAGGGTTGGACTCCACACCGGGGAGCTGTTTTTT.

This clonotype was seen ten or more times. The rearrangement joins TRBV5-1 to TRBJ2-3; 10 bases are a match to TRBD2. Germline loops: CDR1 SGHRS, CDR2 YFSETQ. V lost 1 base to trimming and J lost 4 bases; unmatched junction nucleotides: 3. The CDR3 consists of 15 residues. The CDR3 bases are TGCGCCAGCAGCTTGCAAGCGGGAGGGGCAGATACGCAGTATTTT. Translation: CASSLQAGGADTQYF.

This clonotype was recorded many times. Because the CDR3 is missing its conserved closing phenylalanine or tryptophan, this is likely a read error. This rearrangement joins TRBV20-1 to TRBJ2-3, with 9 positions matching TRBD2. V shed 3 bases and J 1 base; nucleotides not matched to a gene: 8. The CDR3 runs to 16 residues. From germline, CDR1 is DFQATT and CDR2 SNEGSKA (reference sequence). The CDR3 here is CSASDYLAGRTDTQYL. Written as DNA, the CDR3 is TGCAGTGCTAGTGACTACCTAGCGGGGCGCACAGATACGCAGTATCTT.

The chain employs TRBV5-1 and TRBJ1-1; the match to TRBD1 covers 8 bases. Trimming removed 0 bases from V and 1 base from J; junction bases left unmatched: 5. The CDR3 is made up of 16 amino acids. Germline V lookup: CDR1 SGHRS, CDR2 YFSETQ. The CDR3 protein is CASSLGTGTGNTEAFF. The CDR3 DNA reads TGCGCCAGCAGCTTGGGCACCGGGACAGGGAACACTGAAGCTTTCTTT.

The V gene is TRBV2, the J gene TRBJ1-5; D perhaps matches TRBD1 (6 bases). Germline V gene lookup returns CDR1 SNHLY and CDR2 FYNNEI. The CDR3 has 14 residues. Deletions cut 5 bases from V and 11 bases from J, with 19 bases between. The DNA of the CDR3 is TGTGCCAGCAGTCCTCGGGACATCCAAGAGACCCAGCATTTT. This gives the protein CASSPRDIQETQHF. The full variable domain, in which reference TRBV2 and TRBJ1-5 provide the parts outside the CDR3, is EPEVTQTPSHQVTQMGQEVILRCVPISNHLYFYWYRQILGQKVEFLVSFYNNEISEKSEIFDDQFSVERPDGSNFTLKIRSTKLEDSAMYFCASSPRDIQETQHFGDGTRLSIL.

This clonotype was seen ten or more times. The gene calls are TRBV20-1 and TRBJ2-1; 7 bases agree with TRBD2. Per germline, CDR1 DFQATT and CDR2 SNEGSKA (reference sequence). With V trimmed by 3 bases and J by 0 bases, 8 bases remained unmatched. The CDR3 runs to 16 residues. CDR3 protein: CSARPNIAGSYNEQFF. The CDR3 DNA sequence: TGCAGTGCTAGGCCCAATATAGCGGGCTCCTACAATGAGCAGTTCTTC.

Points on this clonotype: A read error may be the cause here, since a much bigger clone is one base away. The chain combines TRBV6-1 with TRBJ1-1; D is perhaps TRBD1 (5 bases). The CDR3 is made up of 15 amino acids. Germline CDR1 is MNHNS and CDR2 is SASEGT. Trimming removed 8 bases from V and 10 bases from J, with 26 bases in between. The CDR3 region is CASGSTTGGRGVAFF. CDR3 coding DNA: TGTGCCAGCGGATCCACCACAGGAGGCCGGGGGGTAGCTTTCTTT.

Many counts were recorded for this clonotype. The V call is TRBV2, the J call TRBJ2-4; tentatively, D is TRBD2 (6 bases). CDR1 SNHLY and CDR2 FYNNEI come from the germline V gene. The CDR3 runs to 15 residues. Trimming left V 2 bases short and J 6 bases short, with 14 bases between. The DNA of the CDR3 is TGTGCCAGCAGTGAATACGGGGGTAGCCGAAACATTCAGTACTTC. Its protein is CASSEYGGSRNIQYF.

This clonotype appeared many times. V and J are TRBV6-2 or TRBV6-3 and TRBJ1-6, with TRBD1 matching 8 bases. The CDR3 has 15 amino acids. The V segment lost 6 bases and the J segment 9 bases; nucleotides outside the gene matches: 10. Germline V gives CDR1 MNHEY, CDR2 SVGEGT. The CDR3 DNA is TGTGCCAGCAGCGACCCCGGGACAGGTATTTCACCCCTCCACTTT. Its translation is CASSDPGTGISPLHF.

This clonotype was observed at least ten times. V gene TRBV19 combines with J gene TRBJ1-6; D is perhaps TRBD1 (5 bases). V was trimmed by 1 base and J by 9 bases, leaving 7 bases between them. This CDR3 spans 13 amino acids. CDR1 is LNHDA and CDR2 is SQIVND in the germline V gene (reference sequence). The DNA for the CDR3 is TGTGCCAGTAGTATAGGGGGCCTTTCACCCCTCCACTTT. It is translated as CASSIGGLSPLHF.

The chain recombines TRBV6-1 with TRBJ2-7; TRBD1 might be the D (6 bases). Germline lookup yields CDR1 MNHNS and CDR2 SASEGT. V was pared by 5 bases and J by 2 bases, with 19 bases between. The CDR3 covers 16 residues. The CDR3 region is CASSRPPQGLPYEQYF. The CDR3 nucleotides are TGTGCCAGCAGTCGGCCTCCACAGGGCCTTCCCTACGAGCAGTACTTC.

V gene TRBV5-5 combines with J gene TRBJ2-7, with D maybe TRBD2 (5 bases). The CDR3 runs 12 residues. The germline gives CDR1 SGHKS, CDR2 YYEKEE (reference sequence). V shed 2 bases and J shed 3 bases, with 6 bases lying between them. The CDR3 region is CASSFEGYEQYF. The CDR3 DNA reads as TGTGCCAGCAGCTTTGAGGGCTACGAGCAGTACTTC.

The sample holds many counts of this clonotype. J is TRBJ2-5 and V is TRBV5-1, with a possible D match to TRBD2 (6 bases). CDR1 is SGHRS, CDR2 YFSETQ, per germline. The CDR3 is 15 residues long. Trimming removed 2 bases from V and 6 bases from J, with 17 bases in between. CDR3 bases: TGCGCCAGCAGCTTACGGGAGAATTCTGGGAAGACCCAGTACTTC. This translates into CASSLRENSGKTQYF.

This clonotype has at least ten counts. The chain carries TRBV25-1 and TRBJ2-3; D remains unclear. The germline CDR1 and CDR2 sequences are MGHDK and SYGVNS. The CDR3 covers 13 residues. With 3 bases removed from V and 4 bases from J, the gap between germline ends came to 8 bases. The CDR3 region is CASSDPPADTQYF. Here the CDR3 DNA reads TGTGCCAGCAGTGACCCGCCGGCAGATACGCAGTATTTT.

The CDR3 nucleotides read TGTGCCAGCAGTAAAACAGGGGGTAATGAGTTCTTC. Translated: CASSKTGGNEFF. V and J are TRBV9 and TRBJ2-1; 8 bases agree with TRBD1. Looked up from germline, CDR1 is SGDLS and CDR2 is YYNGEE. The CDR3 has 12 residues. Trimming took 5 bases from V and 14 from J; bases not matched to a gene: 9.

CDR3 region: CASSGVSAGTDTQYF. CDR3 DNA: TGTGCCAGCAGCGGGGTCTCTGCTGGCACAGATACGCAGTATTTT. The chain has TRBV5-5 and TRBJ2-3, with D unresolved. The CDR3 length is 15 residues. Trimming left V 4 bases short and J 1 base short, with 13 bases between. CDR1 and CDR2 (germline): SGHKS, YYEKEE (reference sequence).

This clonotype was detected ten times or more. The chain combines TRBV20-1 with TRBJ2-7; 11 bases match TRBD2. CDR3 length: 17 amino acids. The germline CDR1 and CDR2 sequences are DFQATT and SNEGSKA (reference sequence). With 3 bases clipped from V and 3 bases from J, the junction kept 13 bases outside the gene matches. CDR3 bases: TGCAGTGCTAGCCCAAAAGCGACTAGCGGGGTGTTCTACGAGCAGTACTTC. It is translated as CSASPKATSGVFYEQYF.

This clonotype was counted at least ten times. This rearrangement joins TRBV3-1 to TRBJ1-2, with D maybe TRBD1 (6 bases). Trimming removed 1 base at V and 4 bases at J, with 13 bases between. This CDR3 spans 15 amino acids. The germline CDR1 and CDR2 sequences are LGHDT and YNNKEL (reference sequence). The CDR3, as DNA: TGTGCCAGCAGCCAAGGGGCCGGACAGCTCTATGGCTACACCTTC. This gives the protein CASSQGAGQLYGYTF.

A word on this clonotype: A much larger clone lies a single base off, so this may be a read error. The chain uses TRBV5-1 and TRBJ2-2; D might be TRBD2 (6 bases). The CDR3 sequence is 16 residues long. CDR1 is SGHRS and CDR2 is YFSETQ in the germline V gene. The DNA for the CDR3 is TGCGCCAGCAGTCCCTGGAATAGCGGCAACACCGGGGAGCTGTTGTTT. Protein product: CASSPWNSGNTGELLF.